This section outlines one T cell receptor delta chain sequence together with its context. It has no known antigen specificity. The translation of this DNA and the TCRdb protein of a much larger clone differ at residue 13, probably owing to a read error; the protein shown here is translated from the DNA. Other DNA variants within this sample encode the same CDR3. Reading the germline V gene gives CDR1 GEAIGNYY and CDR2 EKD. The CDR3 spans 20 residues, from the cysteine through the phenylalanine. The DNA shown is the 60-base CDR3, in frame from base 1. The library was generated by multiplex PCR. A 32-plex assay amplified the genomic DNA, with primers for all 8 TRDV and 4 TRDJ genes spanning the CDR3. During about 3 cycles of barcoding PCR, a 12-nucleotide UMI was attached, and a second PCR using Illumina adapter primers followed. AMPure XP beads were used to purify the libraries, whose quality was checked on a Fragment Analyzer using the HS NGS Fragment kit. An Illumina MiniSeq mid-output kit with about 18% PhiX and 150 cycles of paired-end reads was used for sequencing. The original methods were these. MIGEC version 1.2.9 was used to process reads, grouping reads by UMI and building error-corrected consensus sequences. Post-processing used modified VDJtools version 1.2.1 scripts and the tcR R package. Clone calls in TCRdb were regenerated from the public reads with CATT, after which identical DNA sequences shared one row. The V and J calls shown here were made by TCRdb, not taken from the authors' results. The table for this sample lists some 4,500 delta-chain clones; roughly 12% of them were counted only once. Of the sample, about 50% falls within the top ten clones.

The entry originates in a study of DNA immune sequencing with unique molecular identifiers (dated by TCRdb to 2018 to 2021). Study-wide context: Using immunomagnetic cell separation, gammadelta T cells were enriched from buffy coats, and the genomic DNA of these cells was sequenced. Fluorescence-activated cell sorting was used to enrich gammadelta T cells from the PBMC of 10 healthy people. In the comparison of enriched versus non-enriched samples, 95 to 100 ng of enriched gammadelta T-cell DNA and around 0.98 ug of non-enriched PBMC DNA were sequenced. The study developed and validated an ultrasensitive DNA-based TRD repertoire sequencing method using PCR-introduced unique molecular identifiers. Validation of the sequencing method was done both on synthetic reference molecules and on blood samples taken from healthy individuals. Healthy individuals were used as donors, and sorted peripheral blood gammadelta T cells were profiled from some 11 of these donors. Summary of the overall study and its limitations: Variation in TRD repertoire diversity was observed between healthy donors, with several donors found to be highly oligoclonal, in that the top 5 clonotypes exceeded half of productive molecules. TRDV2 paired with TRDJ1 was the most common TRD rearrangement among clonotypes in healthy donors. The primer-based approach is unable to detect novel TRD sequences that the primers do not target.

In this chain, TRDV2 is recombined with TRDJ3; TRDD3 is a possible D gene, resting on 5 matching bases. This sequence was found in a human donor in good health. The source material was gamma-delta T cells enriched from blood buffy coat, or unenriched PBMCs (not recorded which). The sequence in DNA is TGTGCCTGTGACACCTTGGGGACCACGAACGGCTCCTGTGACACCCGACAGATGTTTTTC. Its translation reads: CACDTLGTTNGSCDTRQMFF.